The 3 T cell receptor beta chains given below trace back to one sample, sequenced in a study of T cells in Graves' hyperthyroidism and ophthalmopathy. Researchers took RNA transcripts and amplified the TCR beta CDR3 regions from them. Initially, a first-round RT-PCR of the TCR CDR3 employed the HTBI primer set. TCRdb itself ran the multiplex PCR reads through MiXCR, one entry per CDR3 protein. The data contain around 400,000 distinct CDR3 sequences, 13% to 15% of them singletons. The material sequenced was blood. The receptors shown here come from a woman aged 55-69 years with Graves' ophthalmopathy.

A note on this clonotype: At one of its ends the junction is not consistent with the germline gene, which may arise from a read error. The CDR3 loop is CASSPGQNTDTRYF. The CDR3 nucleotides are TGTGCCAGCAGCCCTGGACAGAACACAGATACGCGGTATTTT. The chain combines TRBV7-9 with TRBJ2-3, with D perhaps matching TRBD1 (6 bases). The CDR3 length is 14 residues. Germline V CDR1 and CDR2: SEHNR, FQNEAQ (reference sequence).

This clonotype was seen repeatedly, ten times or more. The rearrangement joins TRBV20-1 to TRBJ2-7; 13 nucleotides agree with TRBD2. This CDR3 spans 14 amino acids. After removal of 6 bases from V and 7 bases from J, the junction contained 9 bases not matched to a gene. Germline V gene data show CDR1 as DFQATT and CDR2 as SNEGSKA (reference sequence). CDR3 DNA sequence: TGCAGTGCAAGCACTAGCGGGAGGGCCGTGGAGCAGTACTTC. It yields the protein CSASTSGRAVEQYF.

The chain joins TRBV9 to TRBJ2-6; TRBD1 agrees at 8 bases. Germline values: CDR1 SGDLS, CDR2 YYNGEE. The CDR3 consists of 17 residues. Germline trimming cut 0 bases from V and 3 bases from J; bases unmatched to any gene: 5. The DNA for the CDR3 is TGTGCCAGCAGCGTAGTTGGGACAGGCGGTGGGGCCAACGTCCTGACTTTC. The encoded protein is CASSVVGTGGGANVLTF.